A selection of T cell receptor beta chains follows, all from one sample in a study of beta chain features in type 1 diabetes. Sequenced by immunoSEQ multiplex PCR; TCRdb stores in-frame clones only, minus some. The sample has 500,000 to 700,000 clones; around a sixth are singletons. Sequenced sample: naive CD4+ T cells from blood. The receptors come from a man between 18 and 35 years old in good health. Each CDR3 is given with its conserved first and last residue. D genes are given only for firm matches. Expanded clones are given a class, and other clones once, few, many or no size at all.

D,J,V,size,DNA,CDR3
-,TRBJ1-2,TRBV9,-,TGTGCCAGCAGCGTAGACCCAGGGACCTATGGCTACACCTTC,CASSVDPGTYGYTF
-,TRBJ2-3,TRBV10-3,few,TGTGCCATCAGCGTTGTTATGGGACGCCCCACAGATACGCAGTATTTT,CAISVVMGRPTDTQYF
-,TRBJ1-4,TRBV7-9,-,TGTGCCAGCAGCTCGTTAAGACAGCTTAATGAAAAACTGTTTTTT,CASSSLRQLNEKLFF
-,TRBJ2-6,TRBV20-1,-,TGCAGTGCTAGACCTTGGGACGTCCTGACTTTC,CSARPWDVLTF
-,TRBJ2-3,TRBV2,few,TGTGCCAGCACCGAAGGTTTGGGACCCCAGGATACGCAGTATTTT,CASTEGLGPQDTQYF
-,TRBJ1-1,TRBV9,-,TGTGCCAGCAGCCCTTACGGGCAGACCCTGAACACTGAAGCTTTCTTT,CASSPYGQTLNTEAFF
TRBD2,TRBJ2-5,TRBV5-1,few,TGCGCCAGCAGCCAGCGGGAACCCCAAGAGACCCAGTACTTC,CASSQREPQETQYF
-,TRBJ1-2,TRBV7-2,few,TGTGCCAGCAGCTTAGGAGTCGTAGACTATGGCTACACCTTC,CASSLGVVDYGYTF
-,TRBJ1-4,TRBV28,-,TGTGCCAGCACAGGGAATGAAAAACTGTTTTTT,CASTGNEKLFF
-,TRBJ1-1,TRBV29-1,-,TGCAGCGTTGAAAGGGAGATGAACACTGAAGCTTTCTTT,CSVEREMNTEAFF
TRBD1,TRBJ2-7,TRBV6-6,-,TGTGCCAGCCGATTACAGGGGGGCTCTGGCTACGAGCAGTACTTC,CASRLQGGSGYEQYF
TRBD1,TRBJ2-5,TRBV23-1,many,TGCGCCAGGGGGGAGAACAGGGGGCTTGAGACCCAGTACTTC,CARGENRGLETQYF
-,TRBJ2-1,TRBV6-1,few,TGTGCCAGCAGTGGACAGTCCGTCGGCTCCTACAATGAGCAGTTCTTC,CASSGQSVGSYNEQFF
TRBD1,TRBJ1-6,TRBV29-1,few,TGCAGCGTTCGCTTCTACGGGACAGATAATTCACCCCTCCACTTT,CSVRFYGTDNSPLHF
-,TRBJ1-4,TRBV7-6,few,TGTGCCAGCAGCTCCTTCGGGGAACTGTTTTTT,CASSSFGELFF
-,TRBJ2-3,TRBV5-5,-,TGTGCCAGCAGCTTGGGGTTCACAGATACGCAGTATTTT,CASSLGFTDTQYF
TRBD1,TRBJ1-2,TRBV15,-,TGTGCCACCAGCAGAGATAAAGGGGGCCCCGGGGGAGGCTACACCTTC,CATSRDKGGPGGGYTF
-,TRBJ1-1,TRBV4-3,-,TGCGCCAGCAGCCAAGATCTCTATCAGTTGATGAACACTGAAGCTTTCTTT,CASSQDLYQLMNTEAFF
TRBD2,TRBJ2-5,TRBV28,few,TGTGCCAGCAGTTTGAGTAGCGGGAGGTACCAAGAGACCCAGTACTTC,CASSLSSGRYQETQYF
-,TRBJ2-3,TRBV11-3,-,TGTGCCAGCAGTCCAACCGGGGGTCTAGGTACGCAGTATTTT,CASSPTGGLGTQYF
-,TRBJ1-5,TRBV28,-,TGTGCCAGCAGTTTAAGTTTTAAGGACTACCAGCATTTT,CASSLSFKDYQHF
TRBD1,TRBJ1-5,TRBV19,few,TGTGCCAGCTTCGGGACAGGGTTTGGTGGCAGCAATCAGCCCCAGCATTTT,CASFGTGFGGSNQPQHF
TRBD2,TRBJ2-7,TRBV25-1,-,TGTGCCAGCAGTGACCAACTAGCGGGGGCACCACCAGGGTACTTC,CASSDQLAGAPPGYF
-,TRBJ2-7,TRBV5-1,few,TGCGCCAGCAGCTTGATGGACACCTCCTACGAGCAGTACTTC,CASSLMDTSYEQYF
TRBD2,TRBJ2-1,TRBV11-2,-,TGTGCCAGCAGCTTAACTAGCGGTAATGAGCAGTTCTTC,CASSLTSGNEQFF
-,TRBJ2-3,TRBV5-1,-,TGCGCCAGCAGCTACGGGACTAGCACAGATACGCAGTATTTT,CASSYGTSTDTQYF
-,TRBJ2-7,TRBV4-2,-,TGTGCCAGCAGCACCCGATCCGGGACGGGGCACGAGCAGTACTTC,CASSTRSGTGHEQYF
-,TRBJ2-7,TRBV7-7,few,TGTGCTAGCAGCTCGTACGAGCAGTACTTC,CASSSYEQYF
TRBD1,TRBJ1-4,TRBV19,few,TGTGCCAGTAGTATAAGTTATCCGGGACAGGATAATGAAAAACTGTTTTTT,CASSISYPGQDNEKLFF
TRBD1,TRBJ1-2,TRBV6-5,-,TGTGCCAGCAGACCCGGGACAGGGAATGGCTACACCTTC,CASRPGTGNGYTF